This TCR beta chain was identified during a study of OX40 agonist ivuxolimab in advanced cancers. Study-level points and caveats: The specificity for antigen of the expanded peripheral T cells was not determined. Among some nonresponders, normalized T-cell clonal expansion was also low.

Enrollment shut out patients with autoimmune disease history or systemic immunosuppression. Concerning this clone: Its antigen is unknown.

The data were produced by immunoSEQ multiplex PCR, yet TCRdb's version contains in-frame clones alone and is incomplete. The sample yields 62,000 or so clones, about 89% seen once. The sequence came from an adult with an advanced solid tumor such as melanoma, head and neck, liver or kidney cancer. The specimen was CD4+ or CD8+ T cells sorted from blood, collected in a trial of the OX40 agonist ivuxolimab.

The CDR3 here is CAILTRVRETQYF. DNA of the CDR3: TGTGCCATCCTGACCCGGGTGCGTGAGACCCAGTACTTC. The rearrangement links TRBV6-4 to TRBJ2-5; D call uncertain. V was clipped by 10 bases and J by 5 bases, with 17 bases between them. Looked up from germline, CDR1 is MRHNA and CDR2 is SNTAGT. The CDR3 runs 13 residues.